The sample holds many counts of the clone carrying this T cell receptor beta chain. Antigen: not known. Each CDR3 protein is one row after TCRdb ran MiXCR on the 5' RACE reads. The table shows 150,000 or so distinct CDR3 sequences, with approximately 10% occurring only once. The data belong to a study of T-cell memory formation after mild COVID-19. Background on the study: Largely, TCR clusters stayed within a single donor.

Whole-study findings and limits: Contracting clones from day 15 to 85 had balanced CD4/CD8; later expanders favoured CD4+. Researchers report contracting CD4+ clones mostly in CM and EM, with CD8+ clones in EMRA.

The sequencing sample was made of PBMCs or a T cell subset sorted from them (not recorded which). The receptor's source is a man aged 18 to 30 who had mild COVID-19 (a few samples of this study predate the infection). Cell type and time point are not known.

CDR3 sequence reads: CASSLTKYNEQFF. CDR3 DNA sequence: TGTGCCAGCAGCTTGACAAAATACAATGAGCAGTTCTTC. The chain has TRBV7-2 and TRBJ2-1, with D hard to call. Looked up from germline, CDR1 is SGHTA and CDR2 is FQGNSA. The CDR3 has 13 residues. Deletions cut 3 bases from V and 4 bases from J, with 7 bases between.